This T cell receptor (beta chain) stems from a study of Graves' ophthalmopathy and Graves' hyperthyroidism. Study-level points and caveats: Thyroid clonotypes that were expanded above 0.001 frequency mostly also appeared in blood.

The CDR3 sequence is 14 residues long. V was clipped by 4 bases and J by 3 bases; unmatched bases: 4. CDR1 SGHRS and CDR2 YFSETQ come from the germline V gene. Amplified material comprised TCR beta CDR3 regions derived from RNA transcripts. HTBI primers served in a first-round RT-PCR, which a second-round multiplex PCR followed. TCRdb re-called the multiplex PCR reads through MiXCR, storing one row per CDR3 protein. The profile shows 350,000 to 400,000 distinct CDR3 sequences, just over 15% of them singletons. Worth noting for this clonotype: The antigen is undetermined.

The V and J genes are TRBV5-1 and TRBJ1-2; 9 nucleotides match TRBD1. Sequencing used peripheral blood. The sequence was collected from a young woman with stable Graves' hyperthyroidism. CDR3 sequence: CASSADRGYYGYTF. CDR3 DNA: TGCGCCAGCAGCGCGGACAGGGGATACTATGGCTACACCTTC.